This T cell receptor (beta chain) appears in the sequencing data of a study of identifying expanded T cells in peripheral blood. On this clone: Its specificity is unknown.

CDR1 is SGHTA and CDR2 is FQGNSA in the germline V gene. Deletions cut 5 bases from V and 3 bases from J, with 16 bases between. This CDR3 has 15 residues. Produced via immunoSEQ multiplex PCR; TCRdb's table is partial and in-frame only. The top ten clones hold about 8% of a sample with under 150,000 clones, approximately 86% of them seen once. Study-wide results and limits: Variance in clone template counts between roughly two-week samples significantly increased with total template count across all healthy donors. Differentially abundant clones: roughly 1.2 between replicates, around 17 at 2 to 3 weeks, around 20 at four.

No infections or other immune events were documented during collection. The TCR sequence derives from a person aged 18 to 70 in good health. Sequenced sample: blood. The chain recombines TRBV7-2 with TRBJ1-1; D is unresolved. Here the CDR3 reads CASSLYRPWDTEAFF. The CDR3 DNA reads TGTGCCAGCAGCCTATATAGGCCGTGGGACACTGAAGCTTTCTTT.